This T cell receptor (beta chain) was recorded in a study of blood T cell repertoires in COVID-19. Germline V CDR1 and CDR2: LNHDA, SQIVND (reference sequence). The ends lost 5 bases at V and 4 bases at J; junction bases unmatched: 8. CDR3 length equals 17 residues. Per the original methods: Amplification of reference gene primers was used by the study to estimate nucleated cell counts. This table comes from immunoSEQ multiplex PCR, and its TCRdb copy is limited to in-frame clones, with some not included. V, J and clone size derive from that table, while D and trimming were established from the DNA sequence. The sample comprises around 200,000 clones, around 85% of which are singletons, and around 1.1% rests with the top ten.

The chain employs TRBV19 and TRBJ2-6; 10 nucleotides line up with TRBD2. This TCR was sampled from a man between 25 and 39 years old with acute or convalescent COVID-19. Source material: peripheral blood. CDR3 residues: CASSRSGRAGGANVLTF. CDR3 in DNA: TGTGCCAGTAGTCGCAGCGGGAGGGCCGGGGGGGCCAACGTCCTGACTTTC.